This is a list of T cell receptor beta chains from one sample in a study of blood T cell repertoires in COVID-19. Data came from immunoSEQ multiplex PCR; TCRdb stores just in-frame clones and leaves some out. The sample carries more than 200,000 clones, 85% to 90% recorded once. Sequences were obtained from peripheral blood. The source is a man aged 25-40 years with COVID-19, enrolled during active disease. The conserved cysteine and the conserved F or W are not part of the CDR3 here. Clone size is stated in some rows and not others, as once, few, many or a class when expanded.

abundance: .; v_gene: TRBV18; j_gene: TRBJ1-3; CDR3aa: ASSPQVAGRSSGNTIY
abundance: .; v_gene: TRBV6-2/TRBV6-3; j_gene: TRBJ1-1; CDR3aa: ASSYPDRGRGTEAF
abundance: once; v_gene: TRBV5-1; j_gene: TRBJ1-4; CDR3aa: ASRSDRANEKLF
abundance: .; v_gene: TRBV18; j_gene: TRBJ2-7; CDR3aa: ASSPGDGSQQY
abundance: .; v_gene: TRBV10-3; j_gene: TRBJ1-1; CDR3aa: AISESEGVSTEAF
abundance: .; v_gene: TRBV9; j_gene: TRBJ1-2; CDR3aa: ASSVGGQGGYGYT
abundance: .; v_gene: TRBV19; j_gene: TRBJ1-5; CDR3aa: ASSIQGQGSNQPQH
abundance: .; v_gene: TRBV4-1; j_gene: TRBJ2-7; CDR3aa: ASSQEAQTSDQYEQY
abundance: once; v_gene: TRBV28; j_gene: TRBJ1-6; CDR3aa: ASSDLDRDNSPLH
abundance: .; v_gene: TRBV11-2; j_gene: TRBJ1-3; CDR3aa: ASSLVVERGNTIY
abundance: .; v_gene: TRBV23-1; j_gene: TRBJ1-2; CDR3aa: ASSPMGQGETNYGYT
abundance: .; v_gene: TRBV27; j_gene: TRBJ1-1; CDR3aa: ASTIGGENTEAF
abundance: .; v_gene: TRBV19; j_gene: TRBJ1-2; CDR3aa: ASSPLSGGYGYT
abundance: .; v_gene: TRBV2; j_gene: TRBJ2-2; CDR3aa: ASSESFLGSTGELF
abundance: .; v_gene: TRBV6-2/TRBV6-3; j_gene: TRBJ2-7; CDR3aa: ASSSWQGKLSYEQY
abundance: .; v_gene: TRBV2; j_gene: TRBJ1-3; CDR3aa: ASSGQGAISGNTIY
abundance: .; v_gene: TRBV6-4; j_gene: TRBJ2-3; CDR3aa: ASSDGTGGDTQY
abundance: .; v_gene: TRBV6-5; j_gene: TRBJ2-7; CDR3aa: ASSPLAGGTTQQY
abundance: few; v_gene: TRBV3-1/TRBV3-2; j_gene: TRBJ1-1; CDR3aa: ASLHSGGAATEAF
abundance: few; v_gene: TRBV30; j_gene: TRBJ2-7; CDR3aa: AWSRTETGEQY
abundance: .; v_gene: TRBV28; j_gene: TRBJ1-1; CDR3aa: ASSLGQGLEAF
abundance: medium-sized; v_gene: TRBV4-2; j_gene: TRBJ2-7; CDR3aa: ASSQEYDSSYEQY
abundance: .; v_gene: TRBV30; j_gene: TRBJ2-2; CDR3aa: AWSPGTSGPGELF
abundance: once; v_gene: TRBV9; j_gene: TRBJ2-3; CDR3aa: ASSATGINTDTQY
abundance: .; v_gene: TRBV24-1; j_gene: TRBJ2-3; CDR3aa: ATSDLDTQY
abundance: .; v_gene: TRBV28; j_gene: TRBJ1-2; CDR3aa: ATLGPYSTDGYT
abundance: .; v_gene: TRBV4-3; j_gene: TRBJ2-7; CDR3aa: ASSQGRGGLTYEQY